This T cell receptor beta chain was found in a study of T-cell reconstitution after alpha-beta-depleted transplantation in children. Unique molecular identifiers were incorporated when the TCRbeta library was constructed. TCRdb used MiXCR to reprocess the PCR reads, holding one entry per CDR3 protein. The table has more than 60,000 distinct CDR3 sequences, just under 7.5% seen once; the top ten hold about 2.3%. This clonotype was recorded at least ten times. The CDR3 contains 14 residues. Trimming pared 5 bases from V and 0 bases from J, leaving 11 bases between. The germline gives CDR1 DFQATT, CDR2 SNEGSKA (reference sequence).

J is TRBJ1-5 and V is TRBV20-1; D is perhaps TRBD1 (5 bases). This sample comprised PBMCs from the stem cell graft donor, obtained from the stem cell graft. This receptor was obtained from a human donor who donated a stem cell graft to a child with acute lymphoblastic leukemia. CDR3 in DNA: TGCAGTGCTTCTTCCGGGACTAGCAATCAGCCCCAGCATTTT. It specifies CSASSGTSNQPQHF.